The 16 T cell receptor beta chains given below trace back to one sample, sequenced in a study of identifying expanded T cells in peripheral blood. Generated by immunoSEQ multiplex PCR, the TCRdb table keeps only in-frame clones and is missing some. The table shows roughly 100,000 clones, with 88% occurring only once. Sequenced: blood. The source of these receptors is a person aged 18 to 75 in good health.

This clone is a singleton in its sample. The CDR3 DNA follows: TGTGCCAGTAGTATCGCCCGACAGAATCAGCCCCAGCATTTT. Its protein is CASSIARQNQPQHF. This sequence joins TRBV19 and TRBJ1-5; D is possibly TRBD1 (5 bases). Germline CDR1 and CDR2: LNHDA and SQIVND (reference sequence). Trimming pared 3 bases from V and 4 bases from J, leaving 10 bases between. CDR3 length equals 14 residues.

The J gene is TRBJ2-3, the V gene TRBV2; tentative D call: TRBD1 (5 bases). Germline V gene lookup returns CDR1 SNHLY and CDR2 FYNNEI. V lost 5 bases, J lost 8 bases, and 17 bases lay in between. The CDR3 is made up of 14 amino acids. The CDR3 loop reads CASSLDSARGTQYF. The CDR3 nucleotides read TGTGCCAGCAGTCTAGACAGCGCCCGTGGTACGCAGTATTTT.

V gene TRBV6-5 combines with J gene TRBJ2-2; D perhaps matches TRBD2 (6 bases). Trimming cost V 5 bases and J 2 bases, with 9 bases left between them. This CDR3 contains 14 residues. Germline V CDR1 and CDR2: MNHEY, SVGAGI. The CDR3 loop reads CASSRTKNTGELFF. The CDR3 nucleotides are TGTGCCAGCAGTAGGACTAAAAACACCGGGGAGCTGTTTTTT.

The chain recombines TRBV6-5 with TRBJ2-7, with 7 nucleotides matching TRBD1. Unmatched junction bases numbered 6, after V lost 5 bases and J lost 5 bases. This CDR3 spans 13 amino acids. CDR1 MNHEY and CDR2 SVGAGI come from the germline V gene. CDR3 DNA sequence: TGTGCCAGCAGTAGACAGGGAGAGAACGAGCAGTACTTC. This encodes CASSRQGENEQYF.

This chain uses TRBV11-2 with TRBJ2-2; 7 bases are a match to TRBD2. The CDR3 covers 15 residues. The ends lost 1 base at V and 7 bases at J; junction bases unmatched: 6. Per the germline V gene, CDR1 is SGHAT and CDR2 is FQNNGV. The DNA of the CDR3 is TGTGCCAGCAGCTTAGGGCAGGGAGGGAACGGGGAGCTGTTTTTT. This codes for CASSLGQGGNGELFF.

The V call is TRBV2, the J call TRBJ2-2; 11 nucleotides line up with TRBD2. Germline V gene sequence: CDR1 SNHLY, CDR2 FYNNEI. Trimming took 6 bases from V and 5 from J; bases not matched to a gene: 5. The CDR3 has 15 amino acids. CDR3 in amino acids: CASSGTSGSTGELFF. The CDR3 region has the DNA TGTGCCAGCAGCGGTACTAGCGGGAGTACCGGGGAGCTGTTTTTT.

The chain joins TRBV7-6 to TRBJ1-2; perhaps TRBD1 as D (5 bases). The germline CDR1 and CDR2 sequences are SGHVS and FNYEAQ. V lost 2 bases and J 2 bases, leaving 15 bases between the germline ends. This CDR3 region has 16 residues. The DNA of the CDR3 is TGTGCCAGCAGCTTACGGGGGTCGACGGGGAACTATGGCTACACCTTC. It encodes CASSLRGSTGNYGYTF.

This chain uses TRBV29-1 with TRBJ1-1; D gene ambiguous. Germline assignment: CDR1 SQVTM and CDR2 ANQGSEA. The CDR3 covers 13 residues. V was clipped by 5 bases and J by 2 bases, with 12 bases between them. In DNA form, the CDR3 reads TGCAGCGTTCCGGGCCTACGAAACACTGAAGCTTTCTTT. As protein: CSVPGLRNTEAFF.

The DNA of the CDR3 is TGTGCCAGTAGTAGGCAGTCCTCGAACACCGGGGAGCTGTTTTTT. Encoded protein: CASSRQSSNTGELFF. The rearrangement joins TRBV19 to TRBJ2-2; D is undetermined. This CDR3 has 15 amino acids. Trimming removed 4 bases from V and 0 bases from J, with 9 bases in between. Germline loops: CDR1 LNHDA, CDR2 SQIVND (reference sequence).

This clone occurred once. CDR3 DNA sequence: TGTGCCAGAAGCTTGGTTCACTCGGGACTAGCGGGAGTTTTGAAATCCTACGAGCAGTACTTC. It specifies CARSLVHSGLAGVLKSYEQYF. The chain employs TRBV5-3 and TRBJ2-7; 14 bases fit TRBD2. TRBV5-3 is known as an ORF, though its function is uncertain. The length of the CDR3 is 21 residues. J was trimmed by 1 base and V by 0 bases; bases with no gene match: 15.

V usage is TRBV4-2 and J usage is TRBJ2-6, with D uncertain. Germline V gives CDR1 LGHNA, CDR2 YNFKEQ. Trimming cost V 6 bases and J 0 bases, with 9 bases left between them. The CDR3 covers 15 residues. CDR3 loop: CASRGKASGANVLTF. The CDR3 nucleotides read TGTGCCAGCAGGGGAAAGGCCTCTGGGGCCAACGTCCTGACTTTC.

This clone was found many times. CDR3 amino acids: CASSHRGRAGQPQHF. As DNA, the CDR3 is TGTGCCAGTAGCCACAGGGGGCGGGCGGGCCAGCCCCAGCATTTT. The chain couples TRBV19 to TRBJ1-5, with TRBD1 identical over 9 bases. Germline CDR1 LNHDA, CDR2 SQIVND (reference sequence). The junction had 10 bases not matched to a gene; V was cut back by 6 bases and J by 7 bases. The CDR3 totals 15 residues.

This clone was counted between two and nine times. V is TRBV6-1 and J is TRBJ1-2, with D possibly being TRBD1 (5 bases). Germline V gives CDR1 MNHNS, CDR2 SASEGT. V was trimmed by 7 bases and J by 8 bases, leaving 23 bases between them. The CDR3 is made up of 15 amino acids. The CDR3 DNA reads as TGTGCCAGCATTGGAGAGGCTGCGGCAGGGAGAGGCTACACCTTC. Protein: CASIGEAAAGRGYTF.

This clone was seen only a few times. The gene calls are TRBV5-1 and TRBJ1-5; D might be TRBD1 (5 bases). The CDR3 covers 15 residues. Germline CDR1 and CDR2: SGHRS and YFSETQ. Trimming removed 5 bases at V and 3 bases at J, with 15 bases between. The CDR3 coding sequence is TGCGCCAGCAGTTGGGACGGGGCATACAATCAGCCCCAGCATTTT. It encodes CASSWDGAYNQPQHF.

Regarding this clone: Other nucleotide sequences in the sample specify the same CDR3. The chain employs TRBV6-6 and TRBJ1-1, with unresolved D. This CDR3 contains 13 residues. V was trimmed by 5 bases and J by 3 bases, leaving 10 bases between them. Germline V gene sequence: CDR1 MNHNY, CDR2 SVGAGI (reference sequence). CDR3 loop: CASSPNGDTEAFF. Written as DNA, the CDR3 is TGTGCCAGCAGTCCAAATGGGGACACTGAAGCTTTCTTT.

Only one count was recorded for this clone. V is TRBV4-2 and J is TRBJ2-7; TRBD1 matches 9 bases. This CDR3 region has 15 residues. CDR1 is LGHNA, CDR2 YNFKEQ, per germline. J was trimmed by 6 bases and V by 4 bases; bases with no gene match: 10. The CDR3, as DNA: TGTGCCAGCAGCCCCACCGGCACAGGGGGCGTCGAGCAGTACTTC. This translates into CASSPTGTGGVEQYF.